This is a list of T cell receptor beta chains from one sample in a study of cytomegalovirus exposure and HLA in healthy donors. Assay: immunoSEQ multiplex PCR; the TCRdb copy retains only in-frame clones and omits some. The table lists under 150,000 clones, approximately 81% of them singletons, with approximately 4% in the top ten. Sequenced input: PBMCs. These receptors were taken from a young man in good health and CMV-seropositive. Both conserved end residues are part of each CDR3. The D gene is left open where the match is weak. The size field is filled for only some rows; it gives once, few, many or a size class.

clone size	V gene	D gene	J gene	CDR3 DNA	CDR3 protein
.	TRBV9	.	TRBJ1-2	TGTGCCAGCAGCGTAGAGACACGCGCGGAGGGTGGCTACACCTTC	CASSVETRAEGGYTF
few	TRBV27	TRBD2	TRBJ2-2	TGTGCCAGCAGTTTGTGGGGAGGGGTCACCGGGGAGCTGTTTTTT	CASSLWGGVTGELFF
.	TRBV9	.	TRBJ2-1	TGTGCCAGCAGCGTATACGGTTCCTACAATGAGCAGTTCTTC	CASSVYGSYNEQFF
.	TRBV10-1	TRBD2	TRBJ2-1	TGCGCCAGCAGTTCGTGGAGCGGGGGCTGCTCCTACAATGAGCAGTTCTTC	CASSSWSGGCSYNEQFF
.	TRBV4-1	.	TRBJ2-7	TGCGCCAGCAGCCAAGTTGAGGTTAGCTCCTACGAGCAGTACTTC	CASSQVEVSSYEQYF
.	TRBV6-6	.	TRBJ1-5	TGTGCCAGCAGAATGTTGGGGGGGGGACCCAATCAGCCCCAGCATTTT	CASRMLGGGPNQPQHF
.	TRBV21-1	.	TRBJ2-3	TGTGCCAGCAGCAACCCCTTGGGGACAGGGTTTATCCTAGAGGGGTATTTT	CASSNPLGTGFILEGYF
.	TRBV10-2	.	TRBJ2-6	TGCGCCAGCTTCGAGAGCTCTGGGGCCAACGTCCTGACTTTC	CASFESSGANVLTF
.	TRBV5-4	.	TRBJ1-1	TGTGCCAGCAGCTTGCGGAGGGGGAACACTGAAGCTTTCTTT	CASSLRRGNTEAFF
few	TRBV4-2	TRBD2	TRBJ2-2	TGTGCCAGCAGCCAAGCGTTACTAGCGGCAAACACCGGGGAGCTGTTTTTT	CASSQALLAANTGELFF
.	TRBV7-2	.	TRBJ2-1	TGTGCCAGCAGCTTAGGTGGGACTTTAGAGCAGTTCTTC	CASSLGGTLEQFF
.	TRBV9	TRBD2	TRBJ2-3	TGTGCCAGCAGCGCCGCCTTGGGCGGGAGTGGGGATACGCAGTATTTT	CASSAALGGSGDTQYF
.	TRBV7-2	.	TRBJ2-6	TGTGCCAGCAGTCGACAGTCCTCTGGGGCCAACGTCCTGACTTTC	CASSRQSSGANVLTF
.	TRBV4-3	.	TRBJ2-7	TGCGCCAGCAGCCAAGAGTACTACCCCAGCTCCGAGCAGTACTTC	CASSQEYYPSSEQYF
.	TRBV5-6	.	TRBJ2-1	TGTGCCAGCAGCTTACAGGGCGTAAGCTCCTACAATGAGCAGTTCTTC	CASSLQGVSSYNEQFF